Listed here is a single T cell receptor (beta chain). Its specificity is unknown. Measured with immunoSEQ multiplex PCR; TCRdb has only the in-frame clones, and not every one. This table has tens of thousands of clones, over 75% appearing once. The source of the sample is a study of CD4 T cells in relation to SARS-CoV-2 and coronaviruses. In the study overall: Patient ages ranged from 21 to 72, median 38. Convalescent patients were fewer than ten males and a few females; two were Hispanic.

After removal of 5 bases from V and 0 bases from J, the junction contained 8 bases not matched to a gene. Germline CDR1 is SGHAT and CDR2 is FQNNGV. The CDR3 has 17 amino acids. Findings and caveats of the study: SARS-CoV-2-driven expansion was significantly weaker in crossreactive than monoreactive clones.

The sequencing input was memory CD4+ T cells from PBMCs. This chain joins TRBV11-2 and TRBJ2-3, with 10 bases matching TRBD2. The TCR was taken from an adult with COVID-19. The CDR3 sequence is CASSPLAGSLSTDTQYF. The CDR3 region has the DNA TGTGCCAGCAGCCCACTAGCGGGAAGTCTGAGCACAGATACGCAGTATTTT.